Below are 16 T cell receptor beta chains sequenced from a single sample in a study of Ad26.COV2.S vaccination and SARS-CoV-2 variants. Profiling relied on immunoSEQ multiplex PCR, and the TCRdb table lists in-frame clones only, not all of them. Of roughly 700,000 clones listed, 89% were seen once; the top ten hold around 1.5%. Treatment denoted: around 19 received Ad26.COV2.S at low or high dose, single or two shots; about 5 received placebo; per-sample allocation not given. The study sampled participants on day 63 after the first vaccine or placebo injection. The sequenced sample was peripheral blood, obtained in a trial of Ad26.COV2.S vaccine versus placebo. The source is a person between 18 and 59 years old who received the Ad26.COV2.S COVID-19 vaccine or a placebo.

Only a few counts were recorded for this clone. J is TRBJ1-1 and V is TRBV4-2, with TRBD1 identical over 12 bases. Germline-derived CDR1 and CDR2 are LGHNA and YNFKEQ. The CDR3 length is 16 residues. V dropped 2 bases and J dropped 4; count of bases not matched to a gene: 5. The CDR3 loop is CASSQRDRGLGTEAFF. CDR3 sequence (DNA): TGTGCCAGCAGCCAAAGGGACAGGGGGCTGGGCACTGAAGCTTTCTTT.

Points on this clone: The same CDR3 is also encoded by other DNA sequences in this sample. The chain couples TRBV3-1 (or the pseudogene TRBV3-2) to TRBJ2-1, with TRBD2 matching over 11 bases. J lost 4 bases, V lost 3 bases, and 2 bases had no gene match. Germline V gene lookup returns CDR1 LGHDT and CDR2 YNNKEL (reference sequence). CDR3 length: 15 residues. The CDR3 region has the DNA TGTGCCAGCAGCCAGACTAGCGGGGTGTACAATGAGCAGTTCTTC. The encoded protein is CASSQTSGVYNEQFF.

This clone was counted only a few times. The J gene is TRBJ2-3, the V gene TRBV6-2 or TRBV6-3, with no clear D. V gave up 6 bases and J gave up 2 bases, with 18 bases separating them. Germline CDR1 and CDR2: MNHEY and SVGEGT. The CDR3 is 16 amino acids. The CDR3 bases are TGTGCCAGCAGCCCCCTGTCGGGCGCGGCCACAGATACGCAGTATTTT. Translation gives CASSPLSGAATDTQYF.

On this clone: The same CDR3 arises from other DNA sequences in this sample as well. The chain uses TRBV7-9 and TRBJ1-4, with D possibly being TRBD1 (6 bases). The CDR3 is 14 amino acids. Germline V gene data show CDR1 as SEHNR and CDR2 as FQNEAQ (reference sequence). Trimming shortened V by 3 bases and J by 4 bases, and 9 bases separated the two germline ends. CDR3 in DNA: TGTGCCAGCAGCTTGGACAGAGGTAATGAAAAACTGTTTTTT. As protein: CASSLDRGNEKLFF. The whole variable domain, remainder taken from reference TRBV7-9 and TRBJ1-4, is DTGVSQNPRHKITKRGQNVTFRCDPISEHNRLYWYRQTLGQGPEFLTYFQNEAQLEKSRLLSDRFSAERPKGSFSTLEIQRTEQGDSAMYLCASSLDRGNEKLFFGSGTQLSVL.

This clone was found a few times. V gene TRBV30 combines with J gene TRBJ2-1; tentatively, D is TRBD1 (5 bases). V was shortened by 3 bases and J by 5 bases, with 5 bases between the two germline ends. This CDR3 comprises 11 residues. Germline V lookup: CDR1 GTSNPN, CDR2 SVGIG (reference sequence). The CDR3, as DNA: TGTGCCTGGAGAGGGGACAATGAGCAGTTCTTC. As protein: CAWRGDNEQFF.

This clone was detected only once. This chain uses TRBV27 with TRBJ1-1, with D possibly being TRBD1 (5 bases). The CDR3 runs to 15 residues. Trimming cost V 2 bases and J 1 base, with 11 bases left between them. Germline lookup yields CDR1 MNHEY and CDR2 SMNVEV (reference sequence). Here the CDR3 DNA reads TGTGCCAGCAGTTTACAGGGCATTTGGAACACTGAAGCTTTCTTT. Its protein product is CASSLQGIWNTEAFF.

V is TRBV7-9 and J is TRBJ2-3, with TRBD2 identical over 10 bases. Germline V gene sequence: CDR1 SEHNR, CDR2 FQNEAQ (reference sequence). The CDR3 is 16 residues long. The trim removed 4 bases at V and 4 bases at J, leaving 8 bases unmatched. The CDR3 region is CASSSPGLATADTQYF. The CDR3 DNA reads TGTGCCAGCAGCTCCCCGGGACTAGCGACCGCAGATACGCAGTATTTT.

This chain uses TRBV4-3 with TRBJ1-6, with D possibly matching TRBD1 (6 bases). Germline V gene lookup returns CDR1 LGHNA and CDR2 YSLEER. The V end lost 4 bases, the J end lost 8 bases, and 12 bases lay between the germline ends. The length of the CDR3 is 14 residues. The CDR3: CASSRQVADSPLHF. CDR3 sequence (DNA): TGCGCCAGCAGCCGACAGGTAGCGGATTCACCCCTCCACTTT.

J is TRBJ2-7 and V is TRBV3-1 (or the pseudogene TRBV3-2); 7 nucleotides match TRBD2. Germline CDR1 LGHDT, CDR2 YNNKEL (reference sequence). This CDR3 has 14 residues. The V segment lost 1 base and the J segment 2 bases; nucleotides outside the gene matches: 2. The CDR3 bases are TGTGCCAGCAGCCAAGGGGAGGGCCCCTACGAGCAGTACTTC. Its protein is CASSQGEGPYEQYF.

This chain's CDR3 is CASSFGWSGYTF. The CDR3 DNA reads as TGTGCCAGCAGCTTCGGATGGAGTGGCTACACCTTC. The chain couples TRBV14 to TRBJ1-2; D remains ambiguous. V was clipped by 5 bases and J by 7 bases, with 11 bases between them. Germline loops: CDR1 SGHDN, CDR2 FVKESK. The CDR3 length is 12 residues.

Only one count was recorded for this clone. This sequence joins TRBV6-1 and TRBJ2-5, with D maybe TRBD1 (6 bases). Per the germline V gene, CDR1 is MNHNS and CDR2 is SASEGT. The ends were cut back, 0 bases at V and 4 bases at J, with 12 bases in the middle. CDR3 length: 15 residues. The CDR3 nucleotides are TGTGCCAGCAGTGAAGCGTACCAGGGGCGAGAGACCCAGTACTTC. It encodes CASSEAYQGRETQYF.

The V call is TRBV18, the J call TRBJ1-5; D gene unclear. CDR3 length: 15 residues. Trimming took off 2 bases at V and 0 bases at J, with 8 bases between the two ends. The germline gives CDR1 KGHSH, CDR2 LQKENI. The CDR3 loop reads CASSPRRNSNQPQHF. As DNA, the CDR3 is TGTGCCAGCTCACCAAGACGGAATAGCAATCAGCCCCAGCATTTT.

The chain couples TRBV19 to TRBJ1-5; D might be TRBD1 (5 bases). V gave up 8 bases and J gave up 2 bases, with 13 bases separating them. CDR1 is LNHDA and CDR2 is SQIVND in the germline V gene (reference sequence). The CDR3 covers 14 residues. The CDR3 sequence is CASLLRGGNQPQHF. The CDR3 DNA is TGTGCCAGTTTACTAAGGGGAGGCAATCAGCCCCAGCATTTT.

V is TRBV5-6 and J is TRBJ1-5; the D is unclear. The CDR3 totals 14 residues. Per the germline V gene, CDR1 is SGHDT and CDR2 is YYEEEE. Trimming took off 4 bases at V and 2 bases at J, with 10 bases between the two ends. The CDR3 DNA is TGTGCCAGCAGCATCCAGAGCGGCAATCAGCCCCAGCATTTT. This encodes CASSIQSGNQPQHF.

The genes are TRBV5-1 and TRBJ2-2; the D is unclear. The ends were cut back, 2 bases at V and 6 bases at J, with 2 bases in the middle. Per germline, CDR1 SGHRS and CDR2 YFSETQ. The CDR3 contains 11 residues. CDR3 region: CASSFPGELFF. The CDR3 DNA follows: TGCGCCAGCAGCTTTCCCGGGGAGCTGTTTTTT.

V is TRBV3-1 (or the pseudogene TRBV3-2) and J is TRBJ1-2; D is undetermined. V was clipped by 2 bases and J by 4 bases, with 8 bases between them. The CDR3 runs to 13 residues. Germline V gene lookup returns CDR1 LGHDT and CDR2 YNNKEL (reference sequence). DNA for the CDR3: TGTGCCAGCAGCCAATCAGCTGGCTATGGCTACACCTTC. This encodes CASSQSAGYGYTF.